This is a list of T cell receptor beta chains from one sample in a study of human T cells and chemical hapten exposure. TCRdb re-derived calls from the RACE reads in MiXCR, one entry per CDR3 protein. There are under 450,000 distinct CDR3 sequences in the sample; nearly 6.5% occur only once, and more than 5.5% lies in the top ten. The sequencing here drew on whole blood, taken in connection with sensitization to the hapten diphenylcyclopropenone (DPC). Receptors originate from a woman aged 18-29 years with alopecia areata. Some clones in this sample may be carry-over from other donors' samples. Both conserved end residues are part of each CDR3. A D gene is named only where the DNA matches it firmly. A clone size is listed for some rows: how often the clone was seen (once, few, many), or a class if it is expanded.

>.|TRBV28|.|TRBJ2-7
TGTGCCAGCAGTTTACGGGACGGAACCCCGAGCTCCTACGAGCAGTACTTC
CASSLRDGTPSSYEQYF
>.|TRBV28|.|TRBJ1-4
TGTGCCAGCAGTTTCGACGGGGGGACTAATGAAAAACTGTTTTTT
CASSFDGGTNEKLFF
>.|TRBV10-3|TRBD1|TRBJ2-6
TGTGCCATGGGAGCAGGGGGCCCATCTGGGGCCAACGTCCTGACTTTC
CAMGAGGPSGANVLTF
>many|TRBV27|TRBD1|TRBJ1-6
TGTGCCAGCAGTTTAAAAGGACAGGTGACGGAATCACCCCTCCACTTT
CASSLKGQVTESPLHF
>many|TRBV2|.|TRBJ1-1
TGTGCCAGCAGTGAGAGGGGGAACACTGAAGCTTTCTTT
CASSERGNTEAFF
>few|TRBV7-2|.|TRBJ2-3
TGTGCCAGCAGCTCCACAACCTCCTCCGATACGCAGTATTTT
CASSSTTSSDTQYF
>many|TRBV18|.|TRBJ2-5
TGTGCCAGCTCACGGGGAACTTTTGAGACCCAGTACTTC
CASSRGTFETQYF
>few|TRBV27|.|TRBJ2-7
TGTGCCAGCCGGAGGGGCAGCTCTCCTAACGAGCAGTACTTC
CASRRGSSPNEQYF
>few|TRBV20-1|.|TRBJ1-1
TGCAGTGCTCTCAAGGGGACGAACACTGAAGCTTTCTTT
CSALKGTNTEAFF
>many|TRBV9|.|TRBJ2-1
TGTGCCAGCAGCCCGTCCGGGGGATACAATGAGCAGTTCTTC
CASSPSGGYNEQFF
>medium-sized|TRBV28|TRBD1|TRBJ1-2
TGTGCCAGCAGTTTTGGTGGGACAGGTGCTGGCTACACCTTC
CASSFGGTGAGYTF
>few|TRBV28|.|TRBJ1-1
TGTGCCAGCGAAAATGGGGGGGATTGGTTAAACACTGAAGCTTTCTTT
CASENGGDWLNTEAFF
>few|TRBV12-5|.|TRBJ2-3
TGTGCTAGTGGTTTGGCCTTAGTCGATACGCAGTATTTT
CASGLALVDTQYF
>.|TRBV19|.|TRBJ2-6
TGTGCCAGTAGTATGGCCGGGGCCAACGTCCTGACTTTC
CASSMAGANVLTF
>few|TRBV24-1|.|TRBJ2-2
TGTGCCACCAGTGCCCCGGGGGCAGCTGAGGACACCGGGGAGCTGTTTTTT
CATSAPGAAEDTGELFF
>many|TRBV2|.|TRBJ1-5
TGTGCCAGCAGGCCCGGGGACCCGGGGGCCCAGCCCCAGCATTTT
CASRPGDPGAQPQHF
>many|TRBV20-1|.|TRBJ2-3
TGCAGTGCTAGCGGGAGTTGGGCGGGGAATTACCCTAGCACAGATACGCAGTATTTT
CSASGSWAGNYPSTDTQYF
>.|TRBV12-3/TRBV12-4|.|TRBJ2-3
TGTGCCAGCAGTTCCGGGACTTCGCAGTATTTT
CASSSGTSQYF
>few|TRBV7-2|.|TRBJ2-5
TGTGCCAGCAGCTTAGTGGCCGGGACCCAGTACTTC
CASSLVAGTQYF
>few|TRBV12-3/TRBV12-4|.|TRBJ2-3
TGTGCCAGCAGTTTAGCGGGACGCACAGATACGCAGTATTTT
CASSLAGRTDTQYF
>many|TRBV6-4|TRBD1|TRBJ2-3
TGTGCCAGCAGTGAAAACGGACAGGGGGCGGATACGCAGTATTTT
CASSENGQGADTQYF
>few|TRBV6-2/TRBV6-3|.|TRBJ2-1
TGTGCCAGCAGTCCACCCGGGACTCGGTACAATGAGCAGTTCTTC
CASSPPGTRYNEQFF
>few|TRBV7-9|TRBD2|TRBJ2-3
TGTGCCAGCAGCCCATCTAGCGGGACCAGCACAGATACGCAGTATTTT
CASSPSSGTSTDTQYF
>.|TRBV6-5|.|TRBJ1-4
TGTGCCAGCAGTTACTCGACCAGGCCTAACTCAGATGAAAAACTGTTTTTT
CASSYSTRPNSDEKLFF
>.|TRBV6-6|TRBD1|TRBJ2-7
TGTGCCAGCAGTTCGAGACAGGGTTCCGAGCAGTACTTC
CASSSRQGSEQYF
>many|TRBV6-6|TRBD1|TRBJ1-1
TGTGCCAGCAGTTTACAGGGACAGGGCACTGAAGCTTTCTTT
CASSLQGQGTEAFF
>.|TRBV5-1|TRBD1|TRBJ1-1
TGCGCCAGCAGCTCCCTCCCGACAGGGACGCTGAACACTGAAGCTTTCTTT
CASSSLPTGTLNTEAFF
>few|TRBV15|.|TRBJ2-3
TGTGCCACCAGCGACGGGGCGCCTGGATCTAGCACAGATACGCAGTATTTT
CATSDGAPGSSTDTQYF
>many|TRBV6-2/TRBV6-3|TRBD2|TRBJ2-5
TGTGCCAGCAGTTCTTCCAGCGGGGGAGCACAAGAGACCCAGTACTTC
CASSSSSGGAQETQYF
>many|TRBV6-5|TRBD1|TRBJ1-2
TGTGCCAGCAGTTACCGGACAGGGGGCAAAGCTAACTATGGCTACACCTTC
CASSYRTGGKANYGYTF
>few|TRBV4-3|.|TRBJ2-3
TGCGCCAGCAGCCAGCGTATCGACTCACTAGGAGATACGCAGTATTTT
CASSQRIDSLGDTQYF
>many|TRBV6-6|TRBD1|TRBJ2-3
TGTGCCAGCAGTACCCGACCGGGACAGGGTACAGATACGCAGTATTTT
CASSTRPGQGTDTQYF
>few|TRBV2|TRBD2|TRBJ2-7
TGTGCCAGCAGCGGCTATCCGGGACTAGCGGGGGGCTACGAGCAGTACTTC
CASSGYPGLAGGYEQYF
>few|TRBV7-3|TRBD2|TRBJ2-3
TGTGCCAGCAGCTTAAGCGGGGGGGCCTTAGATACGCAGTATTTT
CASSLSGGALDTQYF
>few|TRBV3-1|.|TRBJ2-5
TGTGCCAGTTTAGCGGCCCAAGAGACCCAGTACTTC
CASLAAQETQYF
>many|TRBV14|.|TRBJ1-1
TGTGCCAGCAGCCGCCCAGGGGTCATGAACACTGAAGCTTTCTTT
CASSRPGVMNTEAFF
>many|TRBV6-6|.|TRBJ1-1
TGTGCCAACAGCCAAGCGGACACTGAAGCTTTCTTT
CANSQADTEAFF
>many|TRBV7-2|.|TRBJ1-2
TGTGCCAGCAGATCGCGGGACGGAGGGGTGGATGGCTACACCTTC
CASRSRDGGVDGYTF
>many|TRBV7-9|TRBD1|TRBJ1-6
TGTGCCAGCAGCTTAGCGACAGGGGCCGGTTCACCCCTCCACTTT
CASSLATGAGSPLHF
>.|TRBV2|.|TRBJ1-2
TGTGCCAGCAGTGAGAGCAGGGCGTCTCCCTATGGCTACACCTTC
CASSESRASPYGYTF
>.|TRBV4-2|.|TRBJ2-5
TGTGCCAGCAGCCAAGATCCCCCTGCGGGGACCCAGTACTTC
CASSQDPPAGTQYF
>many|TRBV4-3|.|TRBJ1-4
TGCGCCAGCAGCCAAACTCCGCGAAGACAGGATGAAAAACTGTTTTTT
CASSQTPRRQDEKLFF
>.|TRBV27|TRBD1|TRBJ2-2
TGTGCCAGCAGTTTAATCTGGGCAGGGGGCCCCGGGGAGCTGTTTTTT
CASSLIWAGGPGELFF